One sample yielded the 5 T cell receptor beta chains listed below, sequenced in a study of TIL therapy for anti-PD-1-resistant metastatic lung cancer. Sequencing used immunoSEQ v3. The assay was immunoSEQ multiplex PCR, and TCRdb's table has in-frame clones only and misses some. This sample has tens of thousands of clones, with around 69% found just once. As for time point: pre-treatment sample, taken before nivolumab and TIL therapy. The sequencing here drew on blood, taken at baseline. These receptors were taken from a person between 25 and 80 years old with non-small cell lung cancer.

V gene TRBV28 combines with J gene TRBJ1-2, with TRBD1 matching 7 bases. This CDR3 region has 13 residues. CDR1 and CDR2 (germline): MDHEN, SYDVKM. V was clipped by 7 bases and J by 4 bases; unmatched bases: 6. The CDR3 loop is CASTLRDSYGYTF. The CDR3 DNA follows: TGTGCCAGCACCCTTCGGGACAGCTATGGCTACACCTTC.

This clone was observed a single time. CDR3 loop: CASSLHGTSANNEQFF. The CDR3 nucleotides are TGTGCCAGCAGCTTACATGGGACTAGCGCTAACAATGAGCAGTTCTTC. The chain recombines TRBV7-2 with TRBJ2-1; 10 bases line up with TRBD2. The germline V gene has CDR1 SGHTA and CDR2 FQGNSA. V trimming: 2 bases; J trimming: 5 bases; junction bases outside the gene matches: 6. This CDR3 spans 16 amino acids. Full variable domain (rest looked up from reference TRBV7-2 and TRBJ2-1): GAGVSQSPSNKVTEKGKDVELRCDPISGHTALYWYRQSLGQGLEFLIYFQGNSAPDKSGLPSDRFSAERTGGSVSTLTIQRTQQEDSAVYLCASSLHGTSANNEQFFGPGTRLTVL.

For the CDR3, the DNA is TGTGCCAGCAACGTAGGGACCGGGGAGCTGTTTTTT. It is translated as CASNVGTGELFF. The chain uses TRBV11-2 and TRBJ2-2; no definite D call. V lost 7 bases to trimming and J lost 5 bases, with 8 bases between them. Germline V CDR1 and CDR2: SGHAT, FQNNGV. CDR3 size: 12 residues.

This clone was detected only once. V and J are TRBV5-6 and TRBJ1-6, with D perhaps TRBD1 (6 bases). This CDR3 is 16 amino acids long. Germline V CDR1 and CDR2: SGHDT, YYEEEE. Trimming removed 0 bases from V and 2 bases from J, with 9 bases in between. The CDR3 protein is CASSLERGTYNSPLHF. CDR3 sequence (DNA): TGTGCCAGCAGCTTGGAGAGGGGGACCTATAATTCACCCCTCCACTTT.

As for this clone: Other nucleotide sequences in the sample specify the same CDR3. The CDR3 loop reads CASSGGTNQPQHF. Here the CDR3 DNA reads TGTGCCAGCAGTGGTGGGACCAATCAGCCCCAGCATTTT. J is TRBJ1-5 and V is TRBV2, with a possible D match to TRBD1 (5 bases). The CDR3 spans 13 residues. Germline V gene sequence: CDR1 SNHLY, CDR2 FYNNEI. V shed 4 bases and J shed 3 bases, with 7 bases lying between them. The variable domain in full, with the rest retrieved from reference TRBV2 and TRBJ1-5, is EPEVTQTPSHQVTQMGQEVILRCVPISNHLYFYWYRQILGQKVEFLVSFYNNEISEKSEIFDDQFSVERPDGSNFTLKIRSTKLEDSAMYFCASSGGTNQPQHFGDGTRLSIL.